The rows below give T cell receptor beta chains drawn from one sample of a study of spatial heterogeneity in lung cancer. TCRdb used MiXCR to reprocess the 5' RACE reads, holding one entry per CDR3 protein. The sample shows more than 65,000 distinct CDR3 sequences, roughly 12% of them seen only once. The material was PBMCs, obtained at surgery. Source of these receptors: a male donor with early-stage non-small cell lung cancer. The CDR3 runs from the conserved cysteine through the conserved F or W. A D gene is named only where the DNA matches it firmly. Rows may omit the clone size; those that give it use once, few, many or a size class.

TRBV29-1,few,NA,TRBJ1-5,CSVADLEGPQHF,TGCAGCGTTGCTGATCTCGAGGGGCCCCAGCATTTT
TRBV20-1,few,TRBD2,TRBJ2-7,CSARLTSGSRREQYF,TGCAGTGCTAGGTTGACTAGCGGGAGTCGTCGCGAGCAGTACTTC
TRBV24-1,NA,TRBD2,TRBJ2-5,CATSDPSGDLQETQYF,TGTGCCACCAGTGACCCTAGCGGGGACCTCCAAGAGACCCAGTACTTC
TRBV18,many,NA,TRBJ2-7,CASSPGRGVEQYF,TGTGCCAGCTCACCGGGACGCGGGGTCGAGCAGTACTTC
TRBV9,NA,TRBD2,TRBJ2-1,CASSVASGYYNEQFF,TGTGCCAGCAGCGTAGCTAGCGGGTACTACAATGAGCAGTTCTTC
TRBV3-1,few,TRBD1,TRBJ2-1,CASSLPGTEKNSRNNEQFF,TGTGCCAGCAGCCTTCCCGGGACAGAAAAAAATTCCCGTAACAATGAGCAGTTCTTC
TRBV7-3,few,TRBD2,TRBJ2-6,CASSLTAGGAGGLNVLTF,TGTGCCAGCAGCTTAACCGCCGGGGGAGCGGGGGGTCTCAACGTCCTGACTTTC
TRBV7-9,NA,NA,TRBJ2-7,CASSPPASEQYF,TGTGCCAGCAGCCCCCCAGCGAGCGAGCAGTACTTC
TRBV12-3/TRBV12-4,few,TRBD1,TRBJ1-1,CASSLDRGRAEAFF,TGTGCCAGCAGTTTGGACAGGGGAAGGGCTGAAGCTTTCTTT
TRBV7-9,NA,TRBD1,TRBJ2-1,CASSPGTGRTYNEQFF,TGTGCCAGCAGCCCCGGGACAGGGAGGACCTACAATGAGCAGTTCTTC
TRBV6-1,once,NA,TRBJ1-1,CARTEASGTEAFF,TGTGCCAGGACCGAAGCCTCGGGAACTGAAGCTTTCTTT
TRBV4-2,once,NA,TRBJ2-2,CASSPSQREDTGELFF,TGTGCCAGCAGCCCATCACAGAGGGAGGACACCGGGGAGCTGTTTTTT
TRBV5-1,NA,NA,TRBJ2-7,CASSLGGGEHGEQYF,TGCGCCAGCAGCTTGGGGGGCGGGGAGCACGGGGAGCAGTACTTC
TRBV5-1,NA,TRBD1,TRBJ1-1,CASSFSQGTTEAFF,TGCGCCAGCAGCTTTTCACAGGGGACCACTGAAGCTTTCTTT
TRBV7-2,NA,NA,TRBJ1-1,CASSPPFEAFF,TGTGCCAGCAGTCCTCCATTTGAAGCTTTCTTT
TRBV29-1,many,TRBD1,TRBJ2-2,CSAASTGAGELFF,TGCAGCGCGGCTAGCACAGGGGCCGGGGAGCTGTTTTTT
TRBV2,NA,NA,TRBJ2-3,CASRLSSGTSTDTQYF,TGTGCCAGCAGACTCTCGAGCGGCACTAGCACAGATACGCAGTATTTT
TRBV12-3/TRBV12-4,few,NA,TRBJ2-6,CASSMVVGANVLTF,TGTGCCAGCAGCATGGTAGTCGGGGCCAACGTCCTGACTTTC
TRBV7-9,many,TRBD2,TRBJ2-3,CASSLAGGAADTQYF,TGTGCCAGCAGCTTAGCCGGGGGGGCCGCAGATACGCAGTATTTT
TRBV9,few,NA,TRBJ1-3,CASSVARGSGNTIYF,TGTGCCAGCAGCGTAGCCCGAGGCTCTGGAAACACCATATATTTT
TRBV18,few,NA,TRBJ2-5,CASSPMGGQETQYF,TGTGCCAGCTCACCAATGGGGGGACAAGAGACCCAGTACTTC
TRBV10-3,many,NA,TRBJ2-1,CAISEVRGSSYNEQFF,TGTGCCATCAGTGAGGTGCGGGGAAGCTCCTACAATGAGCAGTTCTTC
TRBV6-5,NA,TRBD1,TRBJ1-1,CASSFRGRSTEAFF,TGTGCCAGCAGTTTTAGGGGGCGCTCCACTGAAGCTTTCTTT
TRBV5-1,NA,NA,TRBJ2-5,CASSLALGRLQETQYF,TGCGCCAGCAGCTTGGCTCTGGGACGGCTCCAAGAGACCCAGTACTTC
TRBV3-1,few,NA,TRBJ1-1,CASSQDRNGASGGAFF,TGTGCCAGCAGCCAAGATAGGAATGGGGCTTCTGGGGGAGCTTTCTTT
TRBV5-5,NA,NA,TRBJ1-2,CASSLWRELGDYGYTF,TGTGCCAGCAGCCTCTGGCGAGAATTGGGAGACTATGGCTACACCTTC
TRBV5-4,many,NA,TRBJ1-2,CASSLDRQNYGYTF,TGTGCCAGCAGCTTGGACCGCCAGAACTATGGCTACACCTTC
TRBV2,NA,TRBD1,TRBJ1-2,CATRQGKDGYTF,TGTGCCACTAGACAGGGGAAAGATGGCTACACCTTC
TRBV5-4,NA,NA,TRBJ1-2,CASSPDSPGGYTF,TGTGCCAGCAGCCCTGATTCTCCGGGTGGCTACACCTTC
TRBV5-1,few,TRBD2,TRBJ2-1,CASSPSGGRGEQFF,TGCGCCAGCAGCCCTAGCGGAGGGCGAGGTGAGCAGTTCTTC
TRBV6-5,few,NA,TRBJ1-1,CASTVDRNTEAFF,TGTGCCAGCACCGTGGACAGGAACACTGAAGCTTTCTTT
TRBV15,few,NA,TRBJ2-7,CATSRGPPSYEQYF,TGTGCCACCAGCAGGGGACCTCCCTCCTACGAGCAGTACTTC
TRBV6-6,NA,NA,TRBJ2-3,CASWNGQGPTDTQYF,TGTGCCAGCTGGAACGGGCAGGGCCCAACAGATACGCAGTATTTT
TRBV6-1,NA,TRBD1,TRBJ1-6,CASSSGQDGSPLHF,TGTGCCAGCAGCTCTGGACAGGACGGTTCACCCCTCCACTTT
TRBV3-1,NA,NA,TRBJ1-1,CASSQVRRGNTEAFF,TGTGCCAGCAGCCAAGTAAGGCGGGGAAACACTGAAGCTTTCTTT
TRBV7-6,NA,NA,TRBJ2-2,CASSLEVGELFF,TGTGCCAGCAGCTTAGAGGTCGGGGAGCTGTTTTTT
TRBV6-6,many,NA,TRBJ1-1,CASNYGGRAFF,TGTGCCAGCAATTATGGGGGACGAGCTTTCTTT
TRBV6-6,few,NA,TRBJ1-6,CASSSRGSPLHF,TGTGCCAGCAGTTCCCGGGGGTCACCCCTCCACTTT
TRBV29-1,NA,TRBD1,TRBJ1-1,CSGDRGGGTEAFF,TGCAGCGGTGACAGGGGAGGGGGCACTGAAGCTTTCTTT